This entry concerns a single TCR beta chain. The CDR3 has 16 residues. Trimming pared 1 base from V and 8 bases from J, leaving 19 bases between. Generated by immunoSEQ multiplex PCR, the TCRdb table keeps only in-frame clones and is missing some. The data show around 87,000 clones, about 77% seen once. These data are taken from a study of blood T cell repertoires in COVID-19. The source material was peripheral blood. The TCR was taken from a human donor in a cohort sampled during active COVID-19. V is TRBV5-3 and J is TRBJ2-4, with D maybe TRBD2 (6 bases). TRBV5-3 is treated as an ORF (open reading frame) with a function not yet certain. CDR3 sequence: CARSLRGSAGPDIQYF. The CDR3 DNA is TGTGCCAGAAGCTTGAGAGGGTCTGCGGGGCCCGACATTCAGTACTTC.